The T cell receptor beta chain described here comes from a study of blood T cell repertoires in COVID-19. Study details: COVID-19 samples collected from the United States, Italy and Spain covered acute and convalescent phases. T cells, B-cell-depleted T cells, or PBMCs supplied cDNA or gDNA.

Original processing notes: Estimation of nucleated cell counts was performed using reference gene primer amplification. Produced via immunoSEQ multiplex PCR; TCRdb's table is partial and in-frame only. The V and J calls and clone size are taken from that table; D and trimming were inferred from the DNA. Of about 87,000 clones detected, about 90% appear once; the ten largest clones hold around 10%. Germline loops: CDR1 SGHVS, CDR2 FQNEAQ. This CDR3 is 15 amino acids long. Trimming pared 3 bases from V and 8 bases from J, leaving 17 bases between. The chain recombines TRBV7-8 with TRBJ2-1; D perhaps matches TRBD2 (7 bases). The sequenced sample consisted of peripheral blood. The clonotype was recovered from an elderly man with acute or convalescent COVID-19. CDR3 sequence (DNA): TGTGCCAGCAGCTTCGAAGGGACGGGGGGCGATGAGCAGTTCTTC. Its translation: CASSFEGTGGDEQFF.